Reported below is one TCR beta chain. The age range of participants was about 18 to 89 years, with residence in roughly 25 US areas. Clinical history reported by participants formed the basis on which cohorts were assigned. Per the original data handling: Amplification with reference gene primers provided the estimates of nucleated cell counts. This table comes from immunoSEQ multiplex PCR, and its TCRdb copy is limited to in-frame clones, with some not included. Clone size and the V and J calls come from that table; the DNA yielded D and trimming. Here the sample spans about 280,000 clones, roughly 80% being singletons. The V gene's germline CDR1 is SGHRS and CDR2 YFSETQ. The CDR3 has 15 amino acids. V dropped 4 bases and J dropped 2 bases, with 16 bases sitting between them. This record comes from a study of blood T cell repertoires in COVID-19.

The chain combines TRBV5-1 with TRBJ2-7; D may be TRBD1 (5 bases). The sample taken for sequencing was PBMCs or T cells enriched from blood (not recorded which). This sequence was found in a man aged 35-49 years who had been exposed to COVID-19. This chain's CDR3 is CASSQGATTPYEQYF. The DNA for the CDR3 is TGCGCCAGCAGCCAGGGTGCGACAACCCCCTACGAGCAGTACTTC. The variable domain in full, completed from reference TRBV5-1 and TRBJ2-7, reads KAGVTQTPRYLIKTRGQQVTLSCSPISGHRSVSWYQQTPGQGLQFLFEYFSETQRNKGNFPGRFSGRQFSNSRSEMNVSTLELGDSALYLCASSQGATTPYEQYFGPGTRLTVT.